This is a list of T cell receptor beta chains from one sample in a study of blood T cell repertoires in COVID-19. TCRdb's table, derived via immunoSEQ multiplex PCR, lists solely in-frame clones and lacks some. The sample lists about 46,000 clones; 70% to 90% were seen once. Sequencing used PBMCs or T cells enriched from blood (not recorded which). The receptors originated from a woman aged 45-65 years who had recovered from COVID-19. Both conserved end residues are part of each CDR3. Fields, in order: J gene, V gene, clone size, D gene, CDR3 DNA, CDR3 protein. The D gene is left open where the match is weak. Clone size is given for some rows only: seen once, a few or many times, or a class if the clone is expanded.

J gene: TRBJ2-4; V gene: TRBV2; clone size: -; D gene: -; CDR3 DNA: TGTGCCAGCAGTCCCGTAGGCCCCCTCGGGGACATTCAGTACTTC; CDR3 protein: CASSPVGPLGDIQYF
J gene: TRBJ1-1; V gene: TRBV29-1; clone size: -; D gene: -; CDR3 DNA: TGCAGCGCCGGTCGGGGTAGCACTGAAGCTTTCTTT; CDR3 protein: CSAGRGSTEAFF
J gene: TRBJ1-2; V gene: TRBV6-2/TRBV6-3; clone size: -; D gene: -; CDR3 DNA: TGTGCCAGCAGTCAGGGGATCGGCTATGGCTACACCTTC; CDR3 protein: CASSQGIGYGYTF
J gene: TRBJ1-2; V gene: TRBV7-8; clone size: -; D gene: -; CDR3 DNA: TGTGCCAGCAGGGGCGGGGGGGACTATGGCTACACCTTC; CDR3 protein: CASRGGGDYGYTF
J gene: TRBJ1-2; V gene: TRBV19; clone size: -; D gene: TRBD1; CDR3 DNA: TGTGCCAGTAGTATGGGCGACAGGGCGCCGACGAACTATGGCTACACCTTC; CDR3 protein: CASSMGDRAPTNYGYTF
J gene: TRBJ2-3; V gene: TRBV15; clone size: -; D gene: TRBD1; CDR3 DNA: TGTGCCACCAGCAGAAGCAAGGGGGCAGTGAGCACAGATACGCAGTATTTT; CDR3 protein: CATSRSKGAVSTDTQYF
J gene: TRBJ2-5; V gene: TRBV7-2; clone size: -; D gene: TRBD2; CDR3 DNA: TGTGCCAGCAGCTTAGAGCGGGGGAGGTCCCAGTACTTC; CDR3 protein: CASSLERGRSQYF
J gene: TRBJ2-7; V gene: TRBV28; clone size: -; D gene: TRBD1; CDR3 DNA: TGTGCCAGCAGGACGACAGGGGGCGGGTACGAGCAGTACTTC; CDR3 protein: CASRTTGGGYEQYF
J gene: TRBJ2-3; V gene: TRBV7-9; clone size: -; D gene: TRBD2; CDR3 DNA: TGTGCCAGCGGGCAAGGACTAGCGGGAGGAACGGGAGATACGCAGTATTTT; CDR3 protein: CASGQGLAGGTGDTQYF
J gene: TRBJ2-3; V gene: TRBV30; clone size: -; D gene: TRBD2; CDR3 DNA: TGTGCCTGGAGCTGGAGCGGGGTGCGGGGTACGCAGTATTTT; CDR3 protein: CAWSWSGVRGTQYF
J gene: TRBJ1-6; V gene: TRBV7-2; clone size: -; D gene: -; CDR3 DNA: TGTGCCAGCAGCTTAGTGCGGGATTCACCCCTCCACTTT; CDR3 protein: CASSLVRDSPLHF
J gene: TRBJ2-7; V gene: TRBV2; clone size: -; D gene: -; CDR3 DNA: TGTGCCAGCAGTGGGGGCAGAGAAGAGCAGTACTTC; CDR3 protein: CASSGGREEQYF
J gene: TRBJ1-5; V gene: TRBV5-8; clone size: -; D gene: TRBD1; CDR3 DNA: TGTGCCACCGGGACAGGGGCGTATCAGCCCCAGCATTTT; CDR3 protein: CATGTGAYQPQHF
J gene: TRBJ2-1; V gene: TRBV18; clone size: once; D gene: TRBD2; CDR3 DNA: TGTGCCAGCACAGACGGGGGGGGATACAATGAGCAGTTCTTC; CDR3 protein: CASTDGGGYNEQFF
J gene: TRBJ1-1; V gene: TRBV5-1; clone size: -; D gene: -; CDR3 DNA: TGCGCCAGCAGCTTGGAGGGTGGGGCAGGGTCGGAAGCTTTCTTT; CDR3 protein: CASSLEGGAGSEAFF
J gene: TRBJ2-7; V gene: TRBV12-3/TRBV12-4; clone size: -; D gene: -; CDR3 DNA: TGTGCCAGCAGTTTGGGCCACGAGCAGTACTTC; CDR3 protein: CASSLGHEQYF
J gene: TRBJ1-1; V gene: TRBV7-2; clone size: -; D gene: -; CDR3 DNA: TGTGCCAGCAGCTTAGGGCTGTACACTGAAGCTTTCTTT; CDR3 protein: CASSLGLYTEAFF
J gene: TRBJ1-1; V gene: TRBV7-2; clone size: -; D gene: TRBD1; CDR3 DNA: TGTGCCAGCAGCCGTGTACAGGGGGTCACTGAAGCTTTCTTT; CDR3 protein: CASSRVQGVTEAFF
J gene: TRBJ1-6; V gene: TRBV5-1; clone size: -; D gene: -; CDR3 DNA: TGCGCCAGCAGCCCTAATAATTCACCCCTCCACTTT; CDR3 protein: CASSPNNSPLHF
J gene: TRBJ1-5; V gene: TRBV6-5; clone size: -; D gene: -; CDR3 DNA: TGTGCCAGCAGGCGGGCGGATAGCAATCAGCCCCAGCATTTT; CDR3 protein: CASRRADSNQPQHF
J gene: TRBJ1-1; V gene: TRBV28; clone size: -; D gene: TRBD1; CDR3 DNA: TGTGCCAGCAGTTTAGAAGGGACAGGAATGAACACTGAAGCTTTCTTT; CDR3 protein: CASSLEGTGMNTEAFF
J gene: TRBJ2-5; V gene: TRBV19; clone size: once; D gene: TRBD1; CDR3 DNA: TGTGCCAGTACCACCCACCAGGGGGAAGAGACCCAGTACTTC; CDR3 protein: CASTTHQGEETQYF
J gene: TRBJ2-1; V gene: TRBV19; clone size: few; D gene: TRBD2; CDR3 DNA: TGTGCCAGTAGTTTTGAGACTAGCGGGAGCGCTGAGCAGTTCTTC; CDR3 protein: CASSFETSGSAEQFF
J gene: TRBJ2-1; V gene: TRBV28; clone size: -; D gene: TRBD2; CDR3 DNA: TGTGCCAGCAGTTTGTTCCCTAGCGGGAGCCGGGAGCAGTTCTTC; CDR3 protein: CASSLFPSGSREQFF
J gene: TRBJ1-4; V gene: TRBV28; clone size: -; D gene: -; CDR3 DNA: TGTGCCAGCAGTCACATCGGGCGGCGCGGGCGGACTAATGAAAAACTGTTTTTT; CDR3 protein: CASSHIGRRGRTNEKLFF
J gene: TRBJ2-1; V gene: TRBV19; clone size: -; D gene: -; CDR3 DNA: TGTGCCAGTAGTATAGGCAGGGGCGATGAGCAGTTCTTC; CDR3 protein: CASSIGRGDEQFF
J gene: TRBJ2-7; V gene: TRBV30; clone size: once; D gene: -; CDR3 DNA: TGTGCCTGGAAAACAGGATACGAGCAGTACTTC; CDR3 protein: CAWKTGYEQYF
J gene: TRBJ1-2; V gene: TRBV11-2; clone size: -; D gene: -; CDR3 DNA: TGTGCCAGCAGCTCAACCCTGGGAGTGTTTGGCTACACCTTC; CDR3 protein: CASSSTLGVFGYTF
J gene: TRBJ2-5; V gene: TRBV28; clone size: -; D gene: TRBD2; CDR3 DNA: TGTGCCAGCAGGGAGACTAGCGGAGAGACCCAGTACTTC; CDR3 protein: CASRETSGETQYF
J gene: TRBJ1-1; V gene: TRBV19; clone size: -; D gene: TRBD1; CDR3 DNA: TGTGCCAGTAGTCAAACAGGGGCCACTGAAGCTTTCTTT; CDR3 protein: CASSQTGATEAFF
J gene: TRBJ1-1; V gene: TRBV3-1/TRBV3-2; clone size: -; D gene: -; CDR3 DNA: TGTGCCAGCAGCCAAACAGGAATCACTGAAGCTTTCTTT; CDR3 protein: CASSQTGITEAFF
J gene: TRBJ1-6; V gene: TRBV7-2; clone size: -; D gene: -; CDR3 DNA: TGTGCCAGCAGCTTAGTGGGGCTTTATAATTCACCCCTCCACTTT; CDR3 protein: CASSLVGLYNSPLHF
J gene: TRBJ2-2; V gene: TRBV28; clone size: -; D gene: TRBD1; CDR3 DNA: TGTGCCAGCAGTTTATACCTGGCGCCCACAGGGGGCAACACCGGGGAGCTGTTTTTT; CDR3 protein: CASSLYLAPTGGNTGELFF
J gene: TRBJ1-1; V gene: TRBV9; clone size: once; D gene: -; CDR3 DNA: TGTGCCAGCAGCGCCCAACACAGGGCCACTGAAGCTTTCTTT; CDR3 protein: CASSAQHRATEAFF
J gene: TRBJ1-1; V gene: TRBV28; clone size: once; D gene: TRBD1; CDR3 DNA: TGTGCCAGCAGCTCTGGGCCGCGCAGGGGGCTTCTTGAAGCTTTCTTT; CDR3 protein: CASSSGPRRGLLEAFF
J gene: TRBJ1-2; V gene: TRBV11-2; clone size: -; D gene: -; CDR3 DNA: TGTGCCAGCAGCTTAGACAGGGACTATGGCTACACCTTC; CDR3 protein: CASSLDRDYGYTF
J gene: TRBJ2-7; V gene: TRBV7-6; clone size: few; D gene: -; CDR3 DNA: TGTGCCAGCAGCTTAGAGGGGGGGAGGGAGCAGTACTTC; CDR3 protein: CASSLEGGREQYF
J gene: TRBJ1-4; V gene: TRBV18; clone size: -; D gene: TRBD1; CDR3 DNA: TGTGCCAGCTCACCACTGGACAGGGCAGGTGAAAAACTGTTTTTT; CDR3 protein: CASSPLDRAGEKLFF
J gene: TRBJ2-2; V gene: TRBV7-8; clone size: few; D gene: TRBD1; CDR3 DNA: TGTGCCAGCAGCTTAGGCAGGGGGCGTCCCGGGGAGCTGTTTTTT; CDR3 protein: CASSLGRGRPGELFF
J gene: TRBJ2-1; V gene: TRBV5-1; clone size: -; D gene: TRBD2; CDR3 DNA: TGCGCCAGCAGCTTTGGGACTAGCGGTGAGCAGTTCTTC; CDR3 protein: CASSFGTSGEQFF